The 15 T cell receptor beta chains in this list originate from one sample, sequenced in a study of cytomegalovirus exposure and HLA in healthy donors. The PCR used 60 Vbeta and 13 Jbeta primers. Produced via immunoSEQ multiplex PCR; TCRdb's table is partial and in-frame only. In the table there are under 200,000 clones, about 75% of which are singletons. Source material: PBMCs. All receptors come from a male donor in good health and CMV-seropositive.

This sequence joins TRBV28 and TRBJ2-3; 10 bases line up with TRBD2. Germline-derived CDR1 and CDR2 are MDHEN and SYDVKM. The CDR3 runs to 16 residues. V shed 6 bases and J 0 bases; nucleotides not matched to a gene: 6. CDR3 loop: CASSPRAGGSTDTQYF. The CDR3, as DNA: TGTGCCAGCAGCCCTAGAGCGGGGGGGAGCACAGATACGCAGTATTTT.

The chain carries TRBV6-5 and TRBJ1-2; 8 nucleotides line up with TRBD1. The CDR3 covers 15 residues. V trimming: 8 bases; J trimming: 4 bases; junction bases outside the gene matches: 12. The germline V gene has CDR1 MNHEY and CDR2 SVGAGI. CDR3 loop: CASVDRGRSTYGYTF. CDR3 coding DNA: TGTGCCAGCGTAGACAGGGGACGTTCAACCTATGGCTACACCTTC.

The V call is TRBV5-1, the J call TRBJ2-2; TRBD1 is a possible D gene (6 bases). Germline loops: CDR1 SGHRS, CDR2 YFSETQ. With 0 bases removed from V and 1 base from J, the gap between germline ends came to 7 bases. The CDR3 contains 15 residues. DNA for the CDR3: TGCGCCAGCAGCTTGGAACAGGGGAACACCGGGGAGCTGTTTTTT. Protein sequence: CASSLEQGNTGELFF. The whole variable domain, remainder taken from reference TRBV5-1 and TRBJ2-2, is KAGVTQTPRYLIKTRGQQVTLSCSPISGHRSVSWYQQTPGQGLQFLFEYFSETQRNKGNFPGRFSGRQFSNSRSEMNVSTLELGDSALYLCASSLEQGNTGELFFGEGSRLTVL.

This chain joins TRBV11-1 and TRBJ2-7; D may be TRBD1 (6 bases). V was cut by 5 bases and J by 0 bases, with 14 bases left in between. The germline V gene encodes CDR1 SGHAT and CDR2 FQDESV (reference sequence). The CDR3 totals 15 residues. DNA for the CDR3: TGTGCCAGCAGCCTAGTGACAGGAAGCTCCTACGAGCAGTACTTC. It yields the protein CASSLVTGSSYEQYF.

V is TRBV2 and J is TRBJ2-3; D uncertain. Germline V gene data show CDR1 as SNHLY and CDR2 as FYNNEI. The V and J ends lost 6 bases and 0 bases respectively, with 10 bases between them. This CDR3 region has 14 residues. CDR3 DNA sequence: TGTGCCAGCAGGAAAACATCTAGCACAGATACGCAGTATTTT. This codes for CASRKTSSTDTQYF.

This clone turned up a few times. The chain joins TRBV25-1 to TRBJ1-4; D not certain. V was cut by 1 base and J by 13 bases, with 7 bases left in between. The CDR3 has 11 residues. CDR1 and CDR2 from the germline V gene are MGHDK and SYGVNS. DNA for the CDR3: TGTGCCAGCAGTGAATCTGGAGGACTGTTTTTT. This codes for CASSESGGLFF.

This clone appeared a few times. This sequence joins TRBV7-8 and TRBJ2-1, with 8 bases that match TRBD2. V lost 4 bases, J lost 3 bases, and 11 bases stayed unmatched. Germline CDR1 reads SGHVS; CDR2 reads FQNEAQ. The CDR3 loop spans 17 amino acids. The CDR3 protein is CASSSSGTRPRYNEQFF. CDR3 DNA: TGTGCCAGCAGCTCCAGCGGGACTAGACCCCGCTACAATGAGCAGTTCTTC.

This clone has more than one count but fewer than ten. This chain connects TRBV29-1 to TRBJ1-1; 8 bases are a match to TRBD1. The CDR3 extends over 10 amino acids. V was clipped by 7 bases and J by 12 bases; unmatched bases: 7. Germline V CDR1 and CDR2: SQVTM, ANQGSEA. This CDR3 reads CSARDRRTFF. CDR3 bases: TGCAGCGCCCGGGACAGGAGAACTTTCTTT.

The chain uses TRBV6-6 and TRBJ2-1, with 8 bases lining up with TRBD2. With 6 bases clipped from V and 5 bases from J, the junction kept 6 bases outside the gene matches. Germline V lookup: CDR1 MNHNY, CDR2 SVGAGI (reference sequence). The CDR3 has 14 residues. CDR3 DNA sequence: TGTGCCAGCAGGGGCAGCGGGAGAGACAATGAGCAGTTCTTC. This translates into CASRGSGRDNEQFF.

The chain is built from TRBV25-1 and TRBJ2-1; 10 bases map to TRBD2. From germline, CDR1 is MGHDK and CDR2 SYGVNS. V shed 3 bases, J shed 4 bases, and the junction held 6 bases outside the gene matches. The CDR3 has 16 residues. This CDR3 reads CASSDPSGGEYNEQFF. In nucleotides, the CDR3 is TGTGCCAGCAGTGATCCTAGCGGGGGAGAATACAATGAGCAGTTCTTC.

The V gene is TRBV2, the J gene TRBJ1-1, with D perhaps matching TRBD1 (5 bases). Germline-derived CDR1 and CDR2 are SNHLY and FYNNEI. V shed 5 bases and J shed 1 base, with 14 bases lying between them. This CDR3 has 15 amino acids. The CDR3 region has the DNA TGTGCCAGCAGTCCGAAGGGGTTGGGGAACACTGAAGCTTTCTTT. Its translation is CASSPKGLGNTEAFF.

The chain combines TRBV11-2 with TRBJ2-5; 7 bases fit TRBD2. The germline V gene encodes CDR1 SGHAT and CDR2 FQNNGV. The CDR3 has 16 residues. Unmatched junction bases numbered 15, after V lost 6 bases and J lost 5 bases. The CDR3: CASSTSEHTTKETQYF. CDR3 nucleotide sequence: TGTGCCAGCAGTACTAGCGAGCATACCACCAAGGAGACCCAGTACTTC.

This chain joins TRBV11-2 and TRBJ2-3; 7 bases are a match to TRBD2. This CDR3 comprises 16 residues. Germline-derived CDR1 and CDR2 are SGHAT and FQNNGV. With V trimmed by 3 bases and J by 2 bases, 8 bases remained unmatched. This chain's CDR3 is CASSFGEGIFTDTQYF. CDR3 DNA sequence: TGTGCCAGCAGCTTCGGGGAGGGGATTTTCACAGATACGCAGTATTTT.

The chain couples TRBV11-2 to TRBJ2-1; tentative D call: TRBD2 (6 bases). Trimming pared 3 bases from V and 1 base from J, leaving 13 bases between. Germline CDR1 is SGHAT and CDR2 is FQNNGV. CDR3 length: 16 residues. This chain's CDR3 is CASSLGLSRSYNEQFF. As DNA, the CDR3 is TGTGCCAGCAGCTTGGGACTTTCCAGGTCCTACAATGAGCAGTTCTTC.

This clone appeared once. The chain employs TRBV6-5 and TRBJ2-1, with TRBD1 matching over 8 bases. V was pared by 2 bases and J by 2 bases, with 5 bases of the junction left unmatched. The CDR3 runs 16 residues. CDR1 is MNHEY and CDR2 is SVGAGI in the germline V gene. The DNA of the CDR3 is TGTGCCAGCAGTTACGACAGGGGATTGACCTACAATGAGCAGTTCTTC. Amino acid sequence: CASSYDRGLTYNEQFF.